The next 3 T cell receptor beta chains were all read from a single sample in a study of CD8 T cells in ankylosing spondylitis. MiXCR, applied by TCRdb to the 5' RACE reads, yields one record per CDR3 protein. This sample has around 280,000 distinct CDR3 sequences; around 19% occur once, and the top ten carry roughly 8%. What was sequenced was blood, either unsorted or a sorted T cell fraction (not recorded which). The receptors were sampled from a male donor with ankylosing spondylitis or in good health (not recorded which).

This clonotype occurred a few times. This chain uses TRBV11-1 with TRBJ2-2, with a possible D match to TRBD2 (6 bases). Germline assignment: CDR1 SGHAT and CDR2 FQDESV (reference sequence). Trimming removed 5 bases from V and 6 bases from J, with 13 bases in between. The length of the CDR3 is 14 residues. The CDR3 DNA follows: TGTGCCAGCAGCACCCCTAGCGCCGCCGGGGAGCTGTTTTTT. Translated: CASSTPSAAGELFF. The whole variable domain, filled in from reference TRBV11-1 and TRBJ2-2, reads EAEVAQSPRYKITEKSQAVAFWCDPISGHATLYWYRQILGQGPELLVQFQDESVVDDSQLPKDRFSAERLKGVDSTLKIQPAELGDSAMYLCASSTPSAAGELFFGEGSRLTVL.

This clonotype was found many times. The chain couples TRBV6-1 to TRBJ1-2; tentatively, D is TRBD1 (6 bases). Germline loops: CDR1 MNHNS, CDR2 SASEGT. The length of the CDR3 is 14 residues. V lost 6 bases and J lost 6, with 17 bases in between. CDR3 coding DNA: TGTGCCAGCAGCCAAACCGGTAGGGGGAATGGCTACACCTTC. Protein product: CASSQTGRGNGYTF.

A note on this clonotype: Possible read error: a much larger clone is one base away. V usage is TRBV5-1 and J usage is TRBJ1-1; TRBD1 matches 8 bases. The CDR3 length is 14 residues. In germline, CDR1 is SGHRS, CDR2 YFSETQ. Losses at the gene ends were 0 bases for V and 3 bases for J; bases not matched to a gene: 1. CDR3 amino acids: CASSLGTGHTEAFF. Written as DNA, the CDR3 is TGCGCCAGCAGCTTGGGGACAGGGCACACTGAAGCTTTCTTT.